This T cell receptor beta chain is drawn from a study of OX40 agonist ivuxolimab in advanced cancers. Study-wide points: There were, on average, more expanded clones in CD8+ T cells than in CD4+. Both CD4+ and CD8+ T cell populations in blood had undergone clonal expansion by week 6 at 0.1 to 3.0 mg/kg. The study found among the lowest clonal expansion in partial responders at 0.1-3.0 mg/kg.

Germline V CDR1 and CDR2: SQVTM, ANQGSEA. Trimming removed 2 bases from V and 2 bases from J; junction bases left unmatched: 6. The CDR3 length is 15 residues. No patient had autoimmune disease or received systemic immunosuppression. Measured with immunoSEQ multiplex PCR; TCRdb has only the in-frame clones, and not every one. The table has about 50,000 clones, roughly nine tenths seen once. On this clone: Its specificity is not known.

The chain links TRBV29-1 to TRBJ2-7, with 10 bases matching TRBD2. The material was CD4+ or CD8+ T cells sorted from blood, obtained in a trial of the OX40 agonist ivuxolimab. The clonotype was recovered from an adult with an advanced solid tumor such as melanoma, head and neck, liver or kidney cancer. The CDR3: CSVEISGGYPYEQYF. The CDR3 DNA is TGCAGCGTTGAAATTAGCGGGGGGTATCCCTACGAGCAGTACTTC.